Listed below are T cell receptor beta chains from one sample, sequenced in a study of T cells in Graves' hyperthyroidism and ophthalmopathy. TCRdb recomputed calls from the multiplex PCR reads with MiXCR, one row per CDR3 protein. The sample lists 600,000 to 650,000 distinct CDR3 sequences, around 15% occurring once. What was sequenced was blood. The receptors derive from a woman between 25 and 40 years old with Graves' hyperthyroidism. Both conserved end residues are part of each CDR3. D genes are given only for firm matches. Clone size is given for some rows only: seen once, a few or many times, or a class if the clone is expanded.

clone size | J gene | D gene | CDR3 length | V gene | CDR3 DNA | CDR3 protein
many | TRBJ2-3 | NA | 15 | TRBV20-1 | TGCAGTGCTAGAAACCCGAAAACTAGCACAGATACGCAGTATTTT | CSARNPKTSTDTQYF
many | TRBJ1-1 | NA | 14 | TRBV11-3 | TGTGCCAGCAGCCAGTCATCGGGGGGCACTGAAGCTTTCTTT | CASSQSSGGTEAFF
few | TRBJ2-5 | NA | 14 | TRBV10-3 | TGTGCCATCAGTGAGTCGTTGGAGTTAGAGACCCAGTACTTC | CAISESLELETQYF
few | TRBJ2-7 | NA | 16 | TRBV4-3 | TGCGCCAGCAGCCAAGCCCGGGGCCGAGGCTCCTACGAGCAGTACTTC | CASSQARGRGSYEQYF
NA | TRBJ1-2 | NA | 14 | TRBV6-1 | TGTGCCAGCAGTCCTTGGGACAAGAACTATGGCTACACCTTC | CASSPWDKNYGYTF
few | TRBJ2-1 | TRBD2 | 17 | TRBV5-6 | TGTGCCAGCAGCCCTCTCACCGGGACTAGCGGATACAATGAGCAGTTCTTC | CASSPLTGTSGYNEQFF
few | TRBJ2-1 | NA | 16 | TRBV12-5 | TGTGCTAGTGGTTTTCAGAAGGCCGGGACTGAGAATGAGCAGTTCTTC | CASGFQKAGTENEQFF
few | TRBJ1-2 | NA | 14 | TRBV4-2 | TGTGCCAGCAGCCAGGGGGTCAGGGGAGATGGCTACACCTTC | CASSQGVRGDGYTF
few | TRBJ2-2 | NA | 16 | TRBV6-1 | TGTGCCAGCCGATCCCTCGGGACTGCGAACACCGGGGAGCTGTTTTTT | CASRSLGTANTGELFF
few | TRBJ2-5 | TRBD2 | 15 | TRBV9 | TGTGCCAGCAGCGGATACACTAGCGGCCAAGAGACCCAGTACTTC | CASSGYTSGQETQYF
NA | TRBJ2-5 | NA | 16 | TRBV5-1 | TGCGCCAGCAGCTTGGGTCCCCAGGGCGGGGAAGAGACCCAGTACTTC | CASSLGPQGGEETQYF
few | TRBJ2-3 | NA | 16 | TRBV7-9 | TGTGCCAGCAACTTAGCTGCGGAGGGAATGGCAGATACGCAGTATTTT | CASNLAAEGMADTQYF
NA | TRBJ1-5 | NA | 18 | TRBV30 | TGTGCCTGGAGTGAGGGGGGCAGGGGCCGATATAGCAATCAGCCCCAGCATTTT | CAWSEGGRGRYSNQPQHF
many | TRBJ2-1 | TRBD1 | 16 | TRBV4-1 | TGCGCCAGCAGCCAAGATAGCACAGGGGGCAACAATGAGCAGTTCTTC | CASSQDSTGGNNEQFF
many | TRBJ2-3 | NA | 15 | TRBV5-6 | TGTGCCAGCAGCTTGCGGACTATACACACAGATACGCAGTATTTT | CASSLRTIHTDTQYF
many | TRBJ2-5 | NA | 14 | TRBV29-1 | TGCAGCGTTGAAAGAGGACAGAACCAAGAGACCCAGTACTTC | CSVERGQNQETQYF
many | TRBJ1-6 | NA | 13 | TRBV6-2/TRBV6-3 | TGTGCCAGCAGCCTCACAGGGCGATCACCCCTCCACTTT | CASSLTGRSPLHF
NA | TRBJ2-5 | TRBD1 | 14 | TRBV5-5 | TGTGCCAGCAGCTCCCAGGGGGCTGGAGAGACCCAGTACTTC | CASSSQGAGETQYF
few | TRBJ2-7 | TRBD2 | 17 | TRBV9 | TGTGCCAGCAGCGTAGGGTTAGCGGGAGGAGGGGCCTACGAGCAGTACTTC | CASSVGLAGGGAYEQYF
many | TRBJ2-7 | NA | 16 | TRBV6-2/TRBV6-3 | TGTGCCAGCAGTTACTCGATAGTTCAAGGACACGGCGAGCAGTACTTC | CASSYSIVQGHGEQYF
few | TRBJ2-3 | TRBD2 | 16 | TRBV7-9 | TGTGCCAGCAGCTTCACTAGCGGTCCTAGCACAGATACGCAGTATTTT | CASSFTSGPSTDTQYF
NA | TRBJ2-1 | NA | 12 | TRBV27 | TGTGCCAGCAGTTTATTCTCCTACGAGCAGTTCTTC | CASSLFSYEQFF
many | TRBJ2-7 | NA | 14 | TRBV11-2 | TGTGCCAGCAGCTTTGACGGAGTCTCCTACGAGCAGTACTTC | CASSFDGVSYEQYF
many | TRBJ2-7 | NA | 16 | TRBV28 | TGTGCCAGCAGTTTTACGTACAGGGGGGGCAACTACGAGCAGTACTTC | CASSFTYRGGNYEQYF
many | TRBJ2-7 | NA | 13 | TRBV5-5 | TGTGCCAGCAGCTCCTCGAGCTACTACGAGCAGTACTTC | CASSSSSYYEQYF
NA | TRBJ2-5 | TRBD1 | 14 | TRBV5-1 | TGCGCCAGCAGTCCTACAGGGGGCGGAGAGACCCAGTACTTC | CASSPTGGGETQYF
few | TRBJ1-2 | NA | 13 | TRBV20-1 | TGCAGTGCTGATGGGGGATCTGTCTATGGCTACACCTTC | CSADGGSVYGYTF
NA | TRBJ2-3 | NA | 15 | TRBV6-1 | TGTGCCAGCAGTCGGACGGAAGGGGGGCCAGATACGCAGTATTTT | CASSRTEGGPDTQYF
many | TRBJ2-2 | TRBD2 | 15 | TRBV20-1 | TGCAGTGCTAGAATAGCGGGAGGGAACACCGGGGAGCTGTTTTTT | CSARIAGGNTGELFF